A selection of T cell receptor beta chains follows, all from one sample in a study of blood T cell repertoires in COVID-19. Produced via immunoSEQ multiplex PCR; TCRdb's table is partial and in-frame only. The sample yields 200,000 to 250,000 clones, 75% to 85% seen once. Material: peripheral blood. These receptors came from a woman aged 30 to 39 with COVID-19, enrolled during active disease. Both conserved end residues are part of each CDR3. A D gene is named only where the DNA matches it firmly. The size field is filled for only some rows; it gives once, few, many or a size class.

>.|TRBV27|TRBJ2-7|.
TGTGCCAGCAGTTTAGGGGCCATCCTGGGCTCCGAGCAGTACTTC
CASSLGAILGSEQYF
>.|TRBV5-6|TRBJ2-1|TRBD2
TGTGCCAGCAGCTTGTTGCGGGAGGGCCAACGTGAGCAGTTCTTC
CASSLLREGQREQFF
>.|TRBV5-1|TRBJ2-5|TRBD2
TGCGCCAGCAGCTTGGACCCTAGCGGGGGAGGATCCGAGACCCAGTACTTC
CASSLDPSGGGSETQYF
>once|TRBV5-1|TRBJ1-4|.
TGCGCCAGCAGCAGGTTCCATCGGGGGGGTGAAAAACTGTTTTTT
CASSRFHRGGEKLFF
>once|TRBV28|TRBJ1-5|TRBD1
TGTGCCAGCACTTTATCACAGGGGGACGGTGGTCAGCCCCAGCATTTT
CASTLSQGDGGQPQHF
>.|TRBV5-4|TRBJ2-2|TRBD2
TGTGCCAGCAGCCCCCGGGGTAGCGGGACCTCGAACACCGGGGAGCTGTTTTTT
CASSPRGSGTSNTGELFF
>.|TRBV19|TRBJ2-3|TRBD2
TGTGCCAGTAGTATTACGCGGGGGGGCAGAGATACGCAGTATTTT
CASSITRGGRDTQYF
>.|TRBV5-6|TRBJ2-5|.
TGTGCCAGCAGCTTGGATAACTATGAGACCCAGTACTTC
CASSLDNYETQYF
>.|TRBV7-2|TRBJ1-5|.
TGTGCCAGCAGCCTGCCTCAGGGTTTAGGTCAGCCCCAGCATTTT
CASSLPQGLGQPQHF
>.|TRBV6-5|TRBJ2-1|TRBD2
TGTGCCAGCAGGGCACTAGCGGGAGAGTTCTTC
CASRALAGEFF
>.|TRBV3-1/TRBV3-2|TRBJ2-1|.
TGTGCCAGCAGCCATTCACAAAGCGGCTACAATGAGCAGTTCTTC
CASSHSQSGYNEQFF
>.|TRBV5-6|TRBJ2-1|TRBD2
TGTGCCAGCAGCCAGTGGGGACTAGCTTGGGCCAATGAGCAGTTCTTC
CASSQWGLAWANEQFF
>.|TRBV2|TRBJ2-3|.
TGTGCCAGCAATTTACCTAGCGGCACAGATACGCAGTATTTT
CASNLPSGTDTQYF
>.|TRBV27|TRBJ1-6|.
TGTGCCAGCAGTTTATCGGGCCCCGGGGAGAGCTCCTATAATTCACCCCTCCACTTT
CASSLSGPGESSYNSPLHF
>.|TRBV5-6|TRBJ2-7|.
TGTGCCAGCAAGATAACGGGAGAAATCTACGAGCAGTACTTC
CASKITGEIYEQYF
>.|TRBV11-2|TRBJ2-7|TRBD1
TGTGCCAGCAGCTATCTCAGGGGGCGCCTCGAGCAGTACTTC
CASSYLRGRLEQYF
>.|TRBV7-9|TRBJ2-5|TRBD1
TGTGCCAGCAGCAATGGACAGGAGGAGACCCAGTACTTC
CASSNGQEETQYF
>.|TRBV28|TRBJ1-3|.
TGTGCCAGCAGTTACCTAGGCACCATATATTTT
CASSYLGTIYF
>.|TRBV5-1|TRBJ2-7|TRBD2
TGCGCCAGCAGCACCGGGACTAGCGGGAGAGTCCACGAGCAGTACTTC
CASSTGTSGRVHEQYF
>.|TRBV7-2|TRBJ1-1|TRBD1
TGTGCCAGCAGCATACGGACAGGGGTGAACACTGAAGCTTTCTTT
CASSIRTGVNTEAFF
>.|TRBV6-5|TRBJ2-3|.
TGTGCCAGCAACGAGGGTAGAGCGGCAGATACGCAGTATTTT
CASNEGRAADTQYF
>.|TRBV14|TRBJ2-5|TRBD1
TGTGCCAGCAGCCAAGAACAGGGGGCTGTCGAAGAGACCCAGTACTTC
CASSQEQGAVEETQYF
>.|TRBV7-9|TRBJ1-5|TRBD1
TGTGCCAGCAGCCCACAGGGGGGAGGCGGCAATCAGCCCCAGCATTTT
CASSPQGGGGNQPQHF
>.|TRBV29-1|TRBJ2-1|.
TGCAGCGTGATACCAAATTCGGGGGATGAGCAGTTCTTC
CSVIPNSGDEQFF
>.|TRBV2|TRBJ1-2|.
TGTGCCAGCTCCTCTACCTCGGGGTATGGCTACACCTTC
CASSSTSGYGYTF
>once|TRBV9|TRBJ1-5|.
TGTGCCAGCAGCCCGGACAGCGAATATCAGCCCCAGCATTTT
CASSPDSEYQPQHF
>.|TRBV3-1/TRBV3-2|TRBJ1-1|.
TGTGCCAGCAGCGCGACCCAGGGGAACACTGAAGCTTTCTTT
CASSATQGNTEAFF
>once|TRBV5-4|TRBJ1-2|TRBD1
TGTGCCAGCAGCACCGGACAGGGAGCGTCTGGCTACACCTTC
CASSTGQGASGYTF
>.|TRBV19|TRBJ2-6|TRBD2
TGTGCCAGTAGTATAGATATGAGGGTAGGGACTAGCGGGAGGGCCCTCGCTGGGGCCAACGTCCTGACTTTC
CASSIDMRVGTSGRALAGANVLTF
>.|TRBV9|TRBJ1-1|.
TGTGCCAGCAGCCCGACCAGGATGAACACTGAAGCTTTCTTT
CASSPTRMNTEAFF
>.|TRBV4-1|TRBJ2-1|.
TGCGCCAGCAGCCAAGCGGGAAACTACAATGAGCAGTTCTTC
CASSQAGNYNEQFF
>.|TRBV19|TRBJ1-5|.
TGTGCCAGTAGTCAGACAACGATAAGCAATCAGCCCCAGCATTTT
CASSQTTISNQPQHF
>.|TRBV5-8|TRBJ1-3|.
TGTGCCAGCAGCTCGCCACCCGGTCAGGGGTTGCGATCGAACACCATATATTTT
CASSSPPGQGLRSNTIYF
>.|TRBV27|TRBJ2-2|.
TGTGCCAGCAGTTTAACCCCCAACAGGGCCGACACCGGGGAGCTGTTTTTT
CASSLTPNRADTGELFF
>.|TRBV7-2|TRBJ2-3|TRBD2
TGTGCCAGCAGCGGGAACCCGCCGGGGGGAACGCAGTATTTT
CASSGNPPGGTQYF
>.|TRBV5-1|TRBJ2-1|.
TGCGCCAGCAGCTTGAGCCCTGCCTACAATGAGCAGTTCTTC
CASSLSPAYNEQFF
>.|TRBV19|TRBJ1-1|.
TGTGCCAGTAGTTCAAACACAAGGGGAGCTTTCTTT
CASSSNTRGAFF
>.|TRBV6-5|TRBJ1-5|.
TGTGCCAGCAGTTCCACCGGCGGAAGTAATCAGCCCCAGCATTTT
CASSSTGGSNQPQHF
>once|TRBV5-1|TRBJ1-1|.
TGCGCCAGCAGGCAAACCACGGGTTTGAACACTGAAGCTTTCTTT
CASRQTTGLNTEAFF
>.|TRBV5-4|TRBJ2-2|TRBD1
TGTGCCAGCAGTCTAGGGACAGGGGGGAGAACCGGGGAGCTGTTTTTT
CASSLGTGGRTGELFF
>.|TRBV15|TRBJ2-1|.
TGTGCCACCAGCAGAGGAGGGACTCCAGGCGGGGATGAGCAGTTCTTC
CATSRGGTPGGDEQFF
>.|TRBV6-2/TRBV6-3|TRBJ2-3|TRBD1
TGTGCCAGCAGCGACAGGGTGACAGATACGCAGTATTTT
CASSDRVTDTQYF
>.|TRBV5-5|TRBJ2-7|TRBD2
TGTGCCAGCAGCTTGTCTCCGGGGGGATTCTCCTACGAGCAGTACTTC
CASSLSPGGFSYEQYF
>.|TRBV28|TRBJ1-5|.
TGTGCCAGCAGTACCCCGGGAGGCTCTAGCAATCAGCCCCAGCATTTT
CASSTPGGSSNQPQHF
>.|TRBV28|TRBJ1-5|.
TGTGCCAGCAGTTCGGGGGGGGCCAATCAGCCCCAGCATTTT
CASSSGGANQPQHF
>.|TRBV9|TRBJ2-1|TRBD1
TGTGCCAGCAGCGCCCAACAGGGGGGTGAGCAGTTCTTC
CASSAQQGGEQFF
>.|TRBV10-3|TRBJ2-7|.
TGTGCCACTTCGACAGATGGCTCCTACGAGCAGTACTTC
CATSTDGSYEQYF
>few|TRBV7-3|TRBJ1-6|TRBD1
TGTGCCAGCAGACTTGATCAGGGGGCCAATTCACCCCTCCACTTT
CASRLDQGANSPLHF
>.|TRBV5-1|TRBJ1-4|.
TGCGCCAGCAGCTTGGCCGGGACTAATGAAAAACTGTTTTTT
CASSLAGTNEKLFF